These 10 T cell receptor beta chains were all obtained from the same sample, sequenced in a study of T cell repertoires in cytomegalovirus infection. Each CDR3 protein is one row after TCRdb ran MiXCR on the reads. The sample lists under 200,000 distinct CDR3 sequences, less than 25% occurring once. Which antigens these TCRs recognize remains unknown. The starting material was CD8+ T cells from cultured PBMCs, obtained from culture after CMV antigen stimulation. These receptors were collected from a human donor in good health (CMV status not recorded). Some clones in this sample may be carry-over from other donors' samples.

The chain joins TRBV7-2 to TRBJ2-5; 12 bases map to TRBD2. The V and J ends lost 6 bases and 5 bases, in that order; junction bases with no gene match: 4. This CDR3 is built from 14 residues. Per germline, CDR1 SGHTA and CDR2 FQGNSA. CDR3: CASSRLAGVETQYF. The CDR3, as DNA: TGTGCCAGCAGTAGACTAGCGGGGGTGGAGACCCAGTACTTC.

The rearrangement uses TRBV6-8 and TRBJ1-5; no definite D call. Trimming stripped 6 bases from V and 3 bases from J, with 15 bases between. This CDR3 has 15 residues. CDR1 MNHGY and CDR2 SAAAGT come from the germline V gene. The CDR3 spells CASSSTENSNQPQHF. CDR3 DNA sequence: TGTGCCAGCAGCTCCACAGAAAACTCCAATCAGCCCCAGCATTTT.

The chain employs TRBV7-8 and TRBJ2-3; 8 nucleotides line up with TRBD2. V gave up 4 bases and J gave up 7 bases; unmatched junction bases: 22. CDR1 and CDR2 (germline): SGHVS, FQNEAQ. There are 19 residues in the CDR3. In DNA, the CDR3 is TGTGCCAGCAGCTCAACCTCGCCCCAGGGAGCGGGGGTTAGGAATACGCAGTATTTT. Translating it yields CASSSTSPQGAGVRNTQYF.

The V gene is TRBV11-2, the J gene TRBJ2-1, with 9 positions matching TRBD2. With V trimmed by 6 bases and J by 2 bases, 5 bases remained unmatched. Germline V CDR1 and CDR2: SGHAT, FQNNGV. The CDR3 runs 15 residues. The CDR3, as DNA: TGTGCCAGCAGTTTTAGCGGGGGAACCTACAATGAGCAGTTCTTC. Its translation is CASSFSGGTYNEQFF.

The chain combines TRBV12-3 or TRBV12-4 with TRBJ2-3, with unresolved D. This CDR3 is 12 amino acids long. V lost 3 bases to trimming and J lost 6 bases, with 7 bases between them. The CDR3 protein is CASSFGPDTQYF. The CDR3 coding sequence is TGTGCCAGCAGTTTTGGGCCGGATACGCAGTATTTT.

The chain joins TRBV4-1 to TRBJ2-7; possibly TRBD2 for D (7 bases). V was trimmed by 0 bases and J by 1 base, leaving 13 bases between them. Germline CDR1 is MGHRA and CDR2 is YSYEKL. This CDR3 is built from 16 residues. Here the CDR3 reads CASSQDPAGASYEQYF. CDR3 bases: TGCGCCAGCAGCCAAGACCCCGCGGGGGCTTCCTACGAGCAGTACTTC.

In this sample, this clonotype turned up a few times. The CDR3, as DNA: TGTGCCAGCAGCCCCGACCCCTACGAGCAGTACTTC. This codes for CASSPDPYEQYF. V is TRBV7-9 and J is TRBJ2-7; D ambiguous. The germline V gene has CDR1 SEHNR and CDR2 FQNEAQ (reference sequence). V lost 5 bases, J lost 2 bases, and 7 bases lay in between. The CDR3 has 12 residues.

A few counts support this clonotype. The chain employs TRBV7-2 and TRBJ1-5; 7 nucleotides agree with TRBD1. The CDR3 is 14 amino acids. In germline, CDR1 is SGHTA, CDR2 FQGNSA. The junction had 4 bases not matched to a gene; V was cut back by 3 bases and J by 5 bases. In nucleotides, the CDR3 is TGTGCCAGCAGCTTGACAGGGAAGGATCAGCCCCAGCATTTT. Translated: CASSLTGKDQPQHF. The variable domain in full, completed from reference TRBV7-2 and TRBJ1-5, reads GAGVSQSPSNKVTEKGKDVELRCDPISGHTALYWYRQSLGQGLEFLIYFQGNSAPDKSGLPSDRFSAERTGGSVSTLTIQRTQQEDSAVYLCASSLTGKDQPQHFGDGTRLSIL.

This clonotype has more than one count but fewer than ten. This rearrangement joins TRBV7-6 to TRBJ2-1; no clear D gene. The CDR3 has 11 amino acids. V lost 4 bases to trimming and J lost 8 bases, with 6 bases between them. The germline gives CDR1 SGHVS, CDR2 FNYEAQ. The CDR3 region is CASSSGHEQFF. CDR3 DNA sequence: TGTGCCAGCAGCTCAGGTCATGAGCAGTTCTTC.

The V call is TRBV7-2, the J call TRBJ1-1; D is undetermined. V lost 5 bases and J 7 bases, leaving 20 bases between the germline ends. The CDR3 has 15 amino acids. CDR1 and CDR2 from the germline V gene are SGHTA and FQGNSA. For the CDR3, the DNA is TGTGCCAGCAGCGTTGGCCGCAGACCCGTGATTGAAGCTTTCTTT. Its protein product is CASSVGRRPVIEAFF.